This TCR beta chain appears in the sequencing data of a study of cytomegalovirus exposure and HLA in healthy donors. Whole-study results and caveats: According to a later analysis, TCR clusters from the first cohort tended to co-occur in the 100 to 150 validation repertoires. For most TCR sequences rarity was the rule, although some public TCRs occurred in many donors. The authors enumerated 150 to 200 TCR beta chains as linked to cytomegalovirus.

The CDR3 loop spans 13 amino acids. V lost 6 bases to trimming and J lost 8 bases, with 16 bases between them. Germline loops: CDR1 KGHSH, CDR2 LQKENI. Profiling relied on immunoSEQ multiplex PCR, and the TCRdb table lists in-frame clones only, not all of them. There are more than 250,000 clones in the sample; approximately 90% occur only once, and 0.7% to 0.85% lies in the top ten. Points on this clone: Antigen: not known.

Sequencing input: PBMCs. This chain links TRBV18 with TRBJ1-1, with TRBD1 as a possible D gene (5 bases). The clonotype originates from a woman aged 18-29 years in good health and CMV-seronegative. This CDR3 is CASSMQGSMEAFF. CDR3 sequence (DNA): TGTGCCAGCTCTATGCAGGGTTCAATGGAAGCTTTCTTT.